This TCR beta chain comes out of a study of cytomegalovirus exposure and HLA in healthy donors. Overall study results and limits: Roughly uniform depth of sequencing across donors was assumed in presence/absence analyses. Later work found most CMV-associated TCR beta chains apparently HLA-restricted.

Germline-derived CDR1 and CDR2 are LNHDA and SQIVND (reference sequence). The V segment lost 5 bases and the J segment 4 bases; nucleotides outside the gene matches: 7. The CDR3 sequence is 15 residues long. The PCR made use of 60 Vbeta and 13 Jbeta primers. Under the authors' procedure: In a later analysis, 8.5 million to 14 million of approximately 81 million unique beta chains occurred in at least two donors. Sequenced by immunoSEQ multiplex PCR; TCRdb stores in-frame clones only, minus some. From that table come the V and J calls and clone size; the DNA was used to work out D and trimming. The sample has approximately 160,000 clones, over 60% seen once. To note about this clone: As yet, its antigen is unknown.

The specimen sequenced was PBMCs. The V gene is TRBV19, the J gene TRBJ1-2; 10 positions match TRBD1. The clonotype originates from a woman between 25 and 40 years old in good health and CMV-seropositive. CDR3 protein: CASSPQTGGGYGYTF. The CDR3 nucleotides read TGTGCCAGTAGTCCCCAGACAGGGGGCGGCTATGGCTACACCTTC. Looking up the rest from reference TRBV19 and TRBJ1-2 gives the full variable domain: DGGITQSPKYLFRKEGQNVTLSCEQNLNHDAMYWYRQDPGQGLRLIYYSQIVNDFQKGDIAEGYSVSREKKESFPLTVTSAQKNPTAFYLCASSPQTGGGYGYTFGSGTRLTVV.